This T cell receptor (beta chain) derives from a study of control samples from healthy donors and cancer patients. CDR1 is ENHRY and CDR2 is SYGVKD in the germline V gene. This CDR3 is 11 amino acids long. Trimming shortened V by 1 base and J by 3 bases, and 0 bases separated the two germline ends. Using immunoSEQ multiplex PCR, the repertoire was profiled, and TCRdb retains in-frame clones only, with some absent. The sample includes about 89,000 clones, more than 70% of them seen just once. The clonotype was recovered from a woman in her thirties or forties in good health. What was sequenced was blood. V gene TRBV10-3 combines with J gene TRBJ1-1, with D uncertain. The chain's CDR3 is CAISEYTEAFF. In nucleotides, the CDR3 is TGTGCCATCAGTGAGTACACTGAAGCTTTCTTT.